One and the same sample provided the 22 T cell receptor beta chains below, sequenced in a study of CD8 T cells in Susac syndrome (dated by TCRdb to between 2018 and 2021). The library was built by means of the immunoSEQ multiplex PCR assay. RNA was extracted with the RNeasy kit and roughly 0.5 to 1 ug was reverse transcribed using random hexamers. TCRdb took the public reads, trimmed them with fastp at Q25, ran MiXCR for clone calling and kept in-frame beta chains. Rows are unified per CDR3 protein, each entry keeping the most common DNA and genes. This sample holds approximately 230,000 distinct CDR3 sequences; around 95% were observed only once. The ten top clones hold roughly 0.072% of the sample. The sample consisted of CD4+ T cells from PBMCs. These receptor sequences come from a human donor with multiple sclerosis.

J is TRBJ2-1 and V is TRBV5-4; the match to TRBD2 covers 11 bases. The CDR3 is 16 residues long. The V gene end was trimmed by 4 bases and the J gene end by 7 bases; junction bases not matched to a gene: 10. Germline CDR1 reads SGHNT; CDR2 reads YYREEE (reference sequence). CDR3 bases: TGTGCCAGCAGCCCCGCGGTAGCGGGGGGGCATAATGAGCAGTTCTTC. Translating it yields CASSPAVAGGHNEQFF.

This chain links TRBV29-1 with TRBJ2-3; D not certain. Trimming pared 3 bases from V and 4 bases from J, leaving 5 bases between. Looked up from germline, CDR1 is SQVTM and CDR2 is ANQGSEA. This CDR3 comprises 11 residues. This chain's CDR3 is CSVDLADTQYF. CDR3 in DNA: TGCAGCGTTGACTTGGCAGATACGCAGTATTTT.

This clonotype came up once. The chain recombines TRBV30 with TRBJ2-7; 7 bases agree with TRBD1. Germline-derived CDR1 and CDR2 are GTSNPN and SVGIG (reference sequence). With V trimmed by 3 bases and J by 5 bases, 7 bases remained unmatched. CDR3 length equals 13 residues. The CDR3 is CAWRARGKDEQYV. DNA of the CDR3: TGTGCCTGGAGGGCCAGGGGGAAGGACGAGCAGTACGTC.

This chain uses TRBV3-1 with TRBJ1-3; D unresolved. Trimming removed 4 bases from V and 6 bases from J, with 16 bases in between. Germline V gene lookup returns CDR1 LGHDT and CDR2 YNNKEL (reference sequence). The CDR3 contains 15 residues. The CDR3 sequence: CASSPSSGSKNTIYF. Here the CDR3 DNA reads TGTGCCAGCAGCCCCTCTTCGGGGTCCAAAAACACCATATATTTT.

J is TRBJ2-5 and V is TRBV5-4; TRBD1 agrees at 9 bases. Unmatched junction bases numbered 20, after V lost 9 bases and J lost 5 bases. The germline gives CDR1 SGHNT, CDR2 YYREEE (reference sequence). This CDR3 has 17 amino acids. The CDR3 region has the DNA TGTGCCACCTCAAACGCCCCAAGGACAGGGGCAGGGGAGACCCAGTACTTC. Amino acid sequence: CATSNAPRTGAGETQYF.

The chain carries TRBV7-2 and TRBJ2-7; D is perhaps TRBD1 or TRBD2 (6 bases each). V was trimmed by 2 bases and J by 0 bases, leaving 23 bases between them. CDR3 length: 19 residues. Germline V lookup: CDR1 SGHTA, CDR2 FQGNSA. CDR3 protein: CASSLPTFATGGGSYEQYF. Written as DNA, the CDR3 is TGTGCCAGCAGCTTACCCACGTTTGCGACAGGAGGGGGCTCCTACGAGCAGTACTTC.

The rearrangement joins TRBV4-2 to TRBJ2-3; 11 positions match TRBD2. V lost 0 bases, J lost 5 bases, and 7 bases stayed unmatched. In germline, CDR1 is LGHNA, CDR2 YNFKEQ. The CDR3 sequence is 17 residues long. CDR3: CASSQESIAGGGDTQYF. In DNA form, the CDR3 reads TGTGCCAGCAGCCAAGAGAGCATAGCGGGAGGGGGAGATACGCAGTATTTT.

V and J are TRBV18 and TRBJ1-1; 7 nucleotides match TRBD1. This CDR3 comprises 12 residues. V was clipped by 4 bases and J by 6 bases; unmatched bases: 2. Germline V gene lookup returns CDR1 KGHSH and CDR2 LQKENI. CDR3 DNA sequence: TGTGCCAGCTCACGGACAGGCTCTGAAGCTTTCTTT. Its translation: CASSRTGSEAFF.

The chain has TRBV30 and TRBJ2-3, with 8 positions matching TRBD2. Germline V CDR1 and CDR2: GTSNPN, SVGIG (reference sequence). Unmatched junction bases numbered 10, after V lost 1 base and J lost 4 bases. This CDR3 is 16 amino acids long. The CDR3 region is CAWSAGRASGADTQYF. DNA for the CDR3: TGTGCCTGGAGTGCCGGGAGGGCCTCAGGGGCAGATACGCAGTATTTT.

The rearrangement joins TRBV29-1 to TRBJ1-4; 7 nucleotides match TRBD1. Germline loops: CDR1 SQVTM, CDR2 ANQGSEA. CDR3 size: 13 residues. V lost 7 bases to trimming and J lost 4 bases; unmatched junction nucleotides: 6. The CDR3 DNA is TGCAGCGGACGACAGGGTTATAATGAAAAACTGTTTTTT. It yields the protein CSGRQGYNEKLFF.

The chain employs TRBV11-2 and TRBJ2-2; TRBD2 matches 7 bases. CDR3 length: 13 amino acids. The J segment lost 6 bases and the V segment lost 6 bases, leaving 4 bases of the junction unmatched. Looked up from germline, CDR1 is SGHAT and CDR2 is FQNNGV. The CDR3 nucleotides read TGTGCCAGCAGTCGGGAGGTCGCCGGGGAGCTGTTTTTT. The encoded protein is CASSREVAGELFF.

This CDR3 is CASSRSDRGQGQPQHF. The CDR3 bases are TGTGCCAGCAGCCGTTCTGACAGGGGGCAAGGTCAGCCCCAGCATTTT. The chain recombines TRBV5-6 with TRBJ1-5, with TRBD1 matching over 10 bases. This CDR3 has 16 amino acids. The germline gives CDR1 SGHDT, CDR2 YYEEEE. Unmatched junction bases numbered 10, after V lost 4 bases and J lost 6 bases.

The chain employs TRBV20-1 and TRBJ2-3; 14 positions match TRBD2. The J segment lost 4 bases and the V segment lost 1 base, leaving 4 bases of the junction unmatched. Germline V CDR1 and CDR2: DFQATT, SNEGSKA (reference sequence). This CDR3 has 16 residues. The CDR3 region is CSARAWTSGRPDTQYF. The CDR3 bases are TGCAGTGCTAGAGCCTGGACTAGCGGGAGGCCAGATACGCAGTATTTT.

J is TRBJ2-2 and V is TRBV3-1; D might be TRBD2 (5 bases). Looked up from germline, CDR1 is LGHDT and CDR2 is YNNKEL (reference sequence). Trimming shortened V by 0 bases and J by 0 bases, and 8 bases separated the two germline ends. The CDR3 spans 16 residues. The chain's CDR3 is CASSQDPGTNTGELFF. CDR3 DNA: TGTGCCAGCAGCCAAGATCCGGGGACGAACACCGGGGAGCTGTTTTTT.

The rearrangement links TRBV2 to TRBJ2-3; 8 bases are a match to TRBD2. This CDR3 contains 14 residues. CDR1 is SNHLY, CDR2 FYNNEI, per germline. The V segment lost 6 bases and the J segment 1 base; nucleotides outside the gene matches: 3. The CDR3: CASRTSVGTDTQYF. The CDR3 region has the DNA TGTGCCAGCAGGACTAGCGTAGGCACAGATACGCAGTATTTT.

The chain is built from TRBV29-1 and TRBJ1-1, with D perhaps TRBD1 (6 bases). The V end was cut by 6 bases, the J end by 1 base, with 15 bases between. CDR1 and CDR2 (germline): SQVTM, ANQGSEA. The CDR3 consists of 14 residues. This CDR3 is CSVEGGAGNTEAFF. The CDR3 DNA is TGCAGCGTGGAGGGGGGCGCCGGGAACACTGAAGCTTTCTTT.

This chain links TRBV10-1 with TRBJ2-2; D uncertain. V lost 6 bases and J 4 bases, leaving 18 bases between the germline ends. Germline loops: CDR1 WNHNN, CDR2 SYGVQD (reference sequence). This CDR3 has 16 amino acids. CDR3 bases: TGCGCCAGCAGGTCCCCTCCGCAGAGAACCACCGGGGAGCTGTTTTTT. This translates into CASRSPPQRTTGELFF.

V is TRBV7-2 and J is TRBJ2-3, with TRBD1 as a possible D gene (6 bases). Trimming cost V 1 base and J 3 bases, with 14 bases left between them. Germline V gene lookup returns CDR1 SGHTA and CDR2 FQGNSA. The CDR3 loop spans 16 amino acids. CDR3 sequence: CASSLGAGGGTDTQYF. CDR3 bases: TGTGCCAGCAGCTTAGGTGCTGGGGGCGGTACAGATACGCAGTATTTT.

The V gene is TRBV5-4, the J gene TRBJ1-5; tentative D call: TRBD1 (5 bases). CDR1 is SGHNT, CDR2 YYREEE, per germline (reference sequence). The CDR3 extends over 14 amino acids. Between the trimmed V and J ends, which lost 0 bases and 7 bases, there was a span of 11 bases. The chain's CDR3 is CASSLAGPGQPQHF. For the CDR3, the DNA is TGTGCCAGCAGCTTGGCAGGGCCGGGACAGCCCCAGCATTTT.

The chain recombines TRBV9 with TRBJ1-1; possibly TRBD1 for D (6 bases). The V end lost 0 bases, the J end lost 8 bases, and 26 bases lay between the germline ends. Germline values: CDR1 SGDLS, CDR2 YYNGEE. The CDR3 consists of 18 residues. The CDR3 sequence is CASSVEGGQTHLSPEAFF. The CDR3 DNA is TGTGCCAGCAGCGTAGAAGGAGGACAGACCCATCTTTCGCCGGAAGCTTTCTTT.

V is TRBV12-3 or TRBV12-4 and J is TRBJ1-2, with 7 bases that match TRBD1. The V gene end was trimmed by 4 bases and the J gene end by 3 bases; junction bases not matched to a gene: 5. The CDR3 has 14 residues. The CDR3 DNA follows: TGTGCCAGCAGTTCGAGAGGGACAGACTATGGCTACACCTTC. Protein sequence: CASSSRGTDYGYTF.

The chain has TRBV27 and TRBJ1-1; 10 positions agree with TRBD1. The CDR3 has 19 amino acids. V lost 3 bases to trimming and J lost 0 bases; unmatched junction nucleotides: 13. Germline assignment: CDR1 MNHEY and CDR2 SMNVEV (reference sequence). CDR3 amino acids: CASSFLRDRGLKMNTEAFF. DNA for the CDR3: TGTGCCAGCAGTTTTCTCCGGGACAGGGGACTGAAAATGAACACTGAAGCTTTCTTT.